These 30 T cell receptor beta chains were sequenced from one sample in a study of neurological immune-mediated disorders (dated by TCRdb to the late 2010s). The library was made by 5' RACE. The sequencing machine was an Illumina HiSeq 2500. TCRdb reran the public reads through fastp at Q25 and MiXCR, keeping productive beta chains. When rows share a CDR3 protein, they turn into one entry using the most common DNA and genes. This sample lists around 19,000 distinct CDR3 sequences; about 10% were detected once. 25% to 30% of the sample goes to the ten largest clones. Sample: CD8+ T cells from blood. These TCRs come from a woman between 50 and 59 years old in good health.

The chain combines TRBV11-1 with TRBJ1-1, with no clear D. The CDR3 loop spans 14 amino acids. Trimming left V 0 bases short and J 1 base short, with 6 bases between. CDR1 and CDR2 from the germline V gene are SGHAT and FQDESV (reference sequence). CDR3: CASSLAQPNTEAFF. CDR3 DNA: TGTGCCAGCAGCTTAGCTCAGCCGAACACTGAAGCTTTCTTT.

This clonotype was seen at least ten times. The chain employs TRBV29-1 and TRBJ1-1; TRBD1 matches at 8 bases. This CDR3 has 17 residues. The germline gives CDR1 SQVTM, CDR2 ANQGSEA. Trimming took 6 bases from V and 2 from J; bases not matched to a gene: 17. CDR3 nucleotide sequence: TGCAGCGTCCCTAAATTGGACAGGGATCGGAGAAACACTGAAGCTTTCTTT. It codes for CSVPKLDRDRRNTEAFF.

This clonotype appeared many times. CDR3 in amino acids: CASSPRVLAGAPSYNEQFF. The CDR3 bases are TGCGCCAGCAGCCCCCGGGTACTAGCGGGAGCCCCCTCCTACAATGAGCAGTTCTTC. The J gene is TRBJ2-1, the V gene TRBV5-1; 11 nucleotides line up with TRBD2. Germline values: CDR1 SGHRS, CDR2 YFSETQ. There are 19 residues in the CDR3. J was trimmed by 0 bases and V by 4 bases; bases with no gene match: 12.

This clonotype was seen at least ten times. CDR3 sequence (DNA): TGCGCCAGCAGCTTGGGGGCCGCCGGGAACACTGAAGCTTTCTTT. The encoded protein is CASSLGAAGNTEAFF. The chain recombines TRBV5-1 with TRBJ1-1; D uncertain. V shed 0 bases and J shed 1 base, with 10 bases lying between them. Germline V gene sequence: CDR1 SGHRS, CDR2 YFSETQ. The CDR3 is 15 residues long.

This clonotype was counted only a few times. The chain links TRBV20-1 to TRBJ2-1; 12 nucleotides line up with TRBD2. The CDR3 is 15 amino acids. Trimming at V came to 3 bases and at J to 6 bases, leaving 6 bases not matched to a gene. The V gene's germline CDR1 is DFQATT and CDR2 SNEGSKA (reference sequence). CDR3: CSARGGLAGFNEQFF. DNA of the CDR3: TGCAGTGCTAGGGGGGGACTAGCGGGCTTCAATGAGCAGTTCTTC.

This clonotype was recorded many times. The chain links TRBV7-2 to TRBJ2-7; unclear D gene. Between the trimmed V and J ends, which lost 5 bases and 6 bases, there was a span of 17 bases. This CDR3 region has 14 residues. The germline V gene has CDR1 SGHTA and CDR2 FQGNSA. In DNA form, the CDR3 reads TGTGCCAGCAGCCCGGGCTATAGAAAGGGCGAGCAGTACTTC. The encoded protein is CASSPGYRKGEQYF.

Ten or more counts support this clonotype. The rearrangement joins TRBV30 to TRBJ1-1; D remains ambiguous. V was cut by 0 bases and J by 5 bases, with 10 bases left in between. The germline V gene encodes CDR1 GTSNPN and CDR2 SVGIG (reference sequence). This CDR3 region has 13 residues. CDR3 sequence (DNA): TGTGCCTGGAGTGTACTGATTGGGACTGAAGCTTTCTTT. This encodes CAWSVLIGTEAFF.

Remarks on this clonotype: The CDR3 does not end in the conserved phenylalanine or tryptophan, so this is likely a read error. Because the CDR3's place on the DNA is in doubt, the DNA is left out and the CDR3 is given as listed by TCRdb. V gene TRBV12-3 or TRBV12-4 combines with J gene TRBJ2-1; the table names TRBD2, a call not compared with the DNA. The CDR3 extends over 12 residues, inclusive of both ends. CDR3 sequence reads: CASSPSGRALTL.

This clonotype has at least ten counts. The V and J genes are TRBV7-9 and TRBJ2-1; D remains ambiguous. The germline V gene has CDR1 SEHNR and CDR2 FQNEAQ (reference sequence). The CDR3 is made up of 12 amino acids. Trimming pared 5 bases from V and 10 bases from J, leaving 12 bases between. The CDR3 DNA reads as TGTGCCAGCAGCCCCCCCCTAGGCGAGCAGTTCTTC. Translating gives CASSPPLGEQFF.

This clonotype was seen many times. The chain uses TRBV5-1 and TRBJ2-7; no firm D call. The CDR3 covers 11 residues. Germline lookup yields CDR1 SGHRS and CDR2 YFSETQ. V dropped 4 bases and J dropped 1 base, with 3 bases sitting between them. CDR3 loop: CASSQSYEQYF. The CDR3 region has the DNA TGCGCCAGCAGCCAATCCTACGAGCAGTACTTC.

For this clonotype: Germline and junction disagree at one end, which may indicate a read error. The chain combines TRBV5-1 with TRBJ2-2; D perhaps matches TRBD2 (6 bases). This CDR3 is 17 amino acids long. CDR1 is SGHRS, CDR2 YFSETQ, per germline. The CDR3 DNA reads TGCGCCAGCAGCCCCAGGCGGGGCAGAAGGAACACCGGGGAGCTCTTTTTT. Protein: CASSPRRGRRNTGELFF.

This clonotype was observed many times. J is TRBJ1-5 and V is TRBV6-2 or TRBV6-3; D is uncertain. CDR1 is MNHEY, CDR2 SVGEGT, per germline. The CDR3 length is 17 residues. Trimming cost V 0 bases and J 0 bases, with 12 bases left between them. CDR3 in DNA: TGTGCCAGCAGTTACTCGGGCAGCCTGCCTAGCAATCAGCCCCAGCATTTT. Protein: CASSYSGSLPSNQPQHF.

Many counts were recorded for this clonotype. The V and J genes are TRBV5-1 and TRBJ2-7; the D gene could be TRBD1 or TRBD2 (5 bases each). The CDR3 is 13 residues long. V lost 0 bases, J lost 7 bases, and 11 bases lay in between. CDR1 SGHRS and CDR2 YFSETQ come from the germline V gene. This chain's CDR3 is CASSLAPGREQYF. The CDR3 coding sequence is TGCGCCAGCAGCTTGGCCCCAGGGAGAGAGCAGTACTTC.

At least ten counts were recorded for this clonotype. CDR3 in DNA: TGTGCCACCAGTGATTTGCGGCGGGGTTCCGGGGAGCTGTTTTTT. Translating gives CATSDLRRGSGELFF. The rearrangement uses TRBV24-1 and TRBJ2-2, with a tentative D call TRBD2 (6 bases). The CDR3 loop spans 15 amino acids. Germline V gene lookup returns CDR1 KGHDR and CDR2 SFDVKD. Trimming stripped 0 bases from V and 6 bases from J, with 10 bases between.

This clonotype came up many times. This rearrangement joins TRBV27 to TRBJ2-7; the D is unclear. The CDR3 loop spans 14 amino acids. The germline V and J ends were trimmed by 2 bases and 6 bases, with 14 bases remaining between them. CDR1 is MNHEY and CDR2 is SMNVEV in the germline V gene (reference sequence). CDR3 protein: CASSLRAGAGEQYF. The DNA for the CDR3 is TGTGCCAGCAGTTTAAGGGCAGGCGCCGGCGAGCAGTACTTC.

This clonotype appeared many times. The rearrangement uses TRBV6-1 and TRBJ2-2; 12 nucleotides align to TRBD2. The J segment lost 6 bases and the V segment lost 7 bases, leaving 6 bases of the junction unmatched. The CDR3 loop spans 15 amino acids. The germline V gene encodes CDR1 MNHNS and CDR2 SASEGT. The CDR3 reads CASTRTSGDPGELFF. The CDR3, as DNA: TGTGCCAGCACTCGGACTAGCGGGGATCCCGGGGAGCTGTTTTTT.

V gene TRBV7-2 combines with J gene TRBJ2-3; 11 bases line up with TRBD1. The CDR3 contains 15 residues. CDR1 and CDR2 from the germline V gene are SGHTA and FQGNSA. The junction had 2 bases not matched to a gene; V was cut back by 3 bases and J by 3 bases. This CDR3 reads CASSLGQGVTDTQYF. CDR3 sequence (DNA): TGTGCCAGCAGCTTGGGACAGGGGGTAACAGATACGCAGTATTTT.

The sample holds many counts of this clonotype. This CDR3 is CASSPETGWGSYEQYF. In DNA, the CDR3 is TGTGCCAGCAGTCCAGAGACAGGGTGGGGGTCCTACGAGCAGTACTTC. The gene calls are TRBV28 and TRBJ2-7, with 7 bases that match TRBD1. The CDR3 length is 16 residues. V lost 5 bases, J lost 1 base, and 11 bases stayed unmatched. Germline-derived CDR1 and CDR2 are MDHEN and SYDVKM.

This clonotype was counted ten times or more. J is TRBJ2-1 and V is TRBV20-1; 10 bases match TRBD2. The J segment lost 8 bases and the V segment lost 6 bases, leaving 22 bases of the junction unmatched. Per germline, CDR1 DFQATT and CDR2 SNEGSKA (reference sequence). The CDR3 sequence is 18 residues long. The CDR3: CSARSSGGAQRYIDEQFF. CDR3 sequence (DNA): TGCAGTGCGAGATCGAGCGGGGGGGCCCAACGGTATATAGATGAGCAGTTCTTC.

Ten or more counts support this clonotype. The V and J genes are TRBV25-1 and TRBJ2-2; D is perhaps TRBD1 or TRBD2 (5 bases each). The CDR3 sequence is 13 residues long. Germline V gene sequence: CDR1 MGHDK, CDR2 SYGVNS. V was clipped by 6 bases and J by 4 bases, with 9 bases between them. CDR3 nucleotides: TGTGCCAGCAGCCTTGGGGGCACCGGGGAGCTGTTTTTT. Translated, it gives CASSLGGTGELFF.

At least ten counts were recorded for this clonotype. The chain employs TRBV5-1 and TRBJ1-5; TRBD1 is a possible D gene (6 bases). CDR3 length: 13 residues. Germline values: CDR1 SGHRS, CDR2 YFSETQ. Trimming stripped 7 bases from V and 5 bases from J, with 13 bases between. CDR3 nucleotide sequence: TGCGCCAGCCCCTCCGGGGGCCATCAGCCCCAGCATTTT. Amino acids: CASPSGGHQPQHF. The whole variable domain, filled in from reference TRBV5-1 and TRBJ1-5, reads KAGVTQTPRYLIKTRGQQVTLSCSPISGHRSVSWYQQTPGQGLQFLFEYFSETQRNKGNFPGRFSGRQFSNSRSEMNVSTLELGDSALYLCASPSGGHQPQHFGDGTRLSIL.

This clonotype came up many times. The V gene is TRBV2, the J gene TRBJ2-7, with D unclear. The CDR3 extends over 12 amino acids. V was cut by 8 bases and J by 3 bases, with 11 bases left in between. In germline, CDR1 is SNHLY, CDR2 FYNNEI. Here the CDR3 DNA reads TGTGCCAGCGTCATCCTAGACTACGAGCAGTACTTC. It yields the protein CASVILDYEQYF.

The chain recombines TRBV15 with TRBJ1-1; possible D gene TRBD1, 5 bases. The CDR3 has 12 amino acids. CDR1 and CDR2 (germline): LNHNV, YYDKDF (reference sequence). The germline V and J ends were trimmed by 2 bases and 6 bases, with 7 bases remaining between them. The CDR3 sequence: CATSRQGAEAFF. The CDR3 DNA reads as TGTGCCACCAGCAGACAGGGAGCTGAAGCTTTCTTT.

This clonotype has at least ten counts. V and J are TRBV14 and TRBJ2-7; TRBD2 aligns across 9 bases. Unmatched junction bases numbered 5, after V lost 3 bases and J lost 2 bases. Germline loops: CDR1 SGHDN, CDR2 FVKESK. The length of the CDR3 is 15 residues. The CDR3 loop reads CASSQEREAPYEQYF. The CDR3 nucleotides read TGTGCCAGCAGCCAGGAGCGGGAGGCCCCCTACGAGCAGTACTTC.

In this sample, this clonotype turned up many times. This sequence joins TRBV29-1 and TRBJ2-3, with no clear D. V dropped 3 bases and J dropped 0 bases, with 7 bases sitting between them. CDR1 is SQVTM and CDR2 is ANQGSEA in the germline V gene. The CDR3 sequence is 13 residues long. CDR3 residues: CSVESASTDTQYF. The CDR3 DNA sequence: TGCAGCGTTGAGTCAGCTAGCACAGATACGCAGTATTTT.

This clonotype was seen repeatedly, ten times or more. The chain is built from TRBV7-9 and TRBJ2-1, with D unresolved. CDR3 length: 13 residues. Trimming left V 5 bases short and J 6 bases short, with 11 bases between. Germline CDR1 and CDR2: SEHNR and FQNEAQ (reference sequence). CDR3 amino acids: CASSLSPPNEQFF. As DNA, the CDR3 is TGTGCCAGCAGCCTCAGCCCTCCCAATGAGCAGTTCTTC.

This clonotype has ten or more counts. DNA of the CDR3: TGTGCCAGCAGCTTAGCAGGGGAAGTCAGCAATCAGCCCCAGCATTTT. Protein: CASSLAGEVSNQPQHF. The V gene is TRBV7-8, the J gene TRBJ1-5; a weak D match, TRBD1 (5 bases). Trimming removed 0 bases from V and 1 base from J, with 10 bases in between. Germline CDR1 is SGHVS and CDR2 is FQNEAQ. This CDR3 spans 16 amino acids.

This clonotype was recorded at least ten times. This chain links TRBV18 with TRBJ1-2; the D gene is possibly TRBD1 (5 bases). The CDR3 loop spans 14 amino acids. V was shortened by 0 bases and J by 4 bases, with 9 bases between the two germline ends. The germline CDR1 and CDR2 sequences are KGHSH and LQKENI. CDR3 amino acids: CASSPPTESYGYTF. The CDR3 nucleotides read TGTGCCAGCTCACCACCGACAGAAAGCTATGGCTACACCTTC.

This clonotype showed up many times. CDR3 nucleotide sequence: TGCAGTGCTAGAGATTTCGGGGGAGGGGAAGGGGCCCAGCATTTT. Amino acid sequence: CSARDFGGGEGAQHF. The chain couples TRBV20-1 to TRBJ1-5; weak D call: TRBD1 (5 bases). V was clipped by 0 bases and J by 11 bases, with 20 bases between them. The CDR3 has 15 amino acids. The V gene's germline CDR1 is DFQATT and CDR2 SNEGSKA (reference sequence).

The rearrangement joins TRBV5-4 to TRBJ2-2; possible D gene TRBD1, 6 bases. CDR3 length equals 18 residues. V was cut by 2 bases and J by 0 bases, with 17 bases left in between. Germline assignment: CDR1 SGHNT and CDR2 YYREEE (reference sequence). The CDR3 DNA sequence: TGTGCCAGCAGCTTTTCTCAGGGGCCAGGGACGAACACCGGGGAGCTGTTTTTT. This codes for CASSFSQGPGTNTGELFF.